This TCR beta chain is drawn from a study of shared clonotypes between healthy human individuals. Study-level background: Each donor's CD4 naive and CD4 memory cells filled three plates apiece, CD8 naive two, and CD8 memory one. The study, taken as a whole, reports: Sample collection involved blood only; tissue repertoires are likely different.

The assay was immunoSEQ multiplex PCR, and TCRdb's table has in-frame clones only and misses some. The data contain under 600,000 clones, about 97% of them singletons. The CDR3 covers 17 residues. Germline V gene sequence: CDR1 MNHEY, CDR2 SMNVEV (reference sequence). V lost 4 bases and J lost 0, with 19 bases in between. Concerning this clone itself: Its specificity is not known.

The chain links TRBV27 to TRBJ2-7; no reliable D call. The material sequenced was naive CD4+ T cells sorted from blood. The subset: CD45RA+ positively selected. The clonotype was recovered from a woman aged 25 to 39 in good health. The CDR3 region has the DNA TGTGCCAGCAGTTACGCCGGGCCTGAAGACTTCTCCTACGAGCAGTACTTC. Residues: CASSYAGPEDFSYEQYF.